This TCR beta chain was captured in a study of cytomegalovirus exposure and HLA in healthy donors. From the approximately 110-subject validation cohort, which was separate from the roughly 680-subject first cohort, the donors were drawn. A remark on this clone: Its target is unknown.

Points from the study as a whole: Accounts indicate the classifier identified cytomegalovirus status with strong specificity and sensitivity.

Data came from immunoSEQ multiplex PCR; TCRdb stores just in-frame clones and leaves some out. The profile shows 190,000 or so clones, 80% to 85% of them singletons. Trimming took 4 bases from V and 7 from J; bases not matched to a gene: 7. Looked up from germline, CDR1 is SGHNT and CDR2 is YYREEE (reference sequence). CDR3 length: 14 amino acids. The genes are TRBV5-4 and TRBJ1-3; 8 nucleotides match TRBD1. The sample was PBMCs. The receptor was isolated from a woman younger than 35 in good health and CMV-seropositive. This chain's CDR3 is CASSDNTGGNTIYF. CDR3 nucleotide sequence: TGTGCCAGCAGCGATAACACAGGGGGGAACACCATATATTTT.